Described below is a single TCR beta chain sequence and its context. This sample stems from a study of cytomegalovirus exposure and HLA in healthy donors. Amplification used 60 Vbeta primers and 13 Jbeta primers. Here immunoSEQ multiplex PCR was the method, and the copy in TCRdb shows in-frame clones only, minus some. The data show about 63,000 clones, with roughly 74% seen just once and under 30% held by the top ten. Germline V gene data show CDR1 as SGHRS and CDR2 as YFSETQ. The germline V and J ends were trimmed by 0 bases and 8 bases, with 12 bases remaining between them. The CDR3 is made up of 14 amino acids.

The receptor was isolated from a woman in her thirties or forties in good health and CMV-seropositive. V gene TRBV5-1 combines with J gene TRBJ2-1; weak D call: TRBD2 (6 bases). Material for sequencing was PBMCs. CDR3 in DNA: TGCGCCAGCAGCTTGGAAGGCGGGGACTATGAGCAGTTCTTC. Residues: CASSLEGGDYEQFF. Full variable domain (remainder filled in from reference TRBV5-1 and TRBJ2-1): KAGVTQTPRYLIKTRGQQVTLSCSPISGHRSVSWYQQTPGQGLQFLFEYFSETQRNKGNFPGRFSGRQFSNSRSEMNVSTLELGDSALYLCASSLEGGDYEQFFGPGTRLTVL.